Below, 26 T cell receptor beta chains from the same sample are listed, as sequenced in a study of identical twins. TCRdb processed the 5' RACE reads anew with MiXCR; each CDR3 protein has one entry. The data contain about 720,000 distinct CDR3 sequences, around 8.6% of them singletons. The same data also went into a second study, on yellow fever vaccine responses in identical twins.

The sequenced sample consisted of PBMCs. The origin of the receptors is a woman aged 18-29 years in good health.

The chain has TRBV10-3 and TRBJ2-1; possibly TRBD2 for D (10 bases). This CDR3 is 21 amino acids long. Germline assignment: CDR1 ENHRY and CDR2 SYGVKD. The CDR3 is CGTSDLGTGSTSGLSYNEQFF. DNA of the CDR3: TGTGGCACCAGTGATTTGGGGACAGGGTCGACTAGCGGGCTCTCCTACAATGAGCAGTTCTTC.

The table lists this clonotype with many counts. V and J are TRBV6-2 or TRBV6-3 and TRBJ2-7; maybe TRBD2 (5 bases). Trimming stripped 7 bases from V and 4 bases from J, with 17 bases between. The CDR3 is made up of 14 amino acids. The germline V gene encodes CDR1 MNHEY and CDR2 SVGEGT. The CDR3 nucleotides read TGTGCCAGCAACCGGCCGGGGTATAGTTACGAGCAGTACTTC. Translating it yields CASNRPGYSYEQYF.

This clonotype was counted ten times or more. The CDR3 region is CASMARGLAGLETQYF. Here the CDR3 DNA reads TGTGCCAGCATGGCGAGGGGACTAGCGGGACTGGAGACCCAGTACTTC. The chain combines TRBV6-2 or TRBV6-3 with TRBJ2-5; 13 nucleotides agree with TRBD2. The V and J ends lost 7 bases and 5 bases, in that order; junction bases with no gene match: 10. This CDR3 comprises 16 residues. Germline CDR1 reads MNHEY; CDR2 reads SVGEGT.

The genes are TRBV5-6 and TRBJ2-7; no firm D call. Germline assignment: CDR1 SGHDT and CDR2 YYEEEE. Trimming stripped 2 bases from V and 3 bases from J, with 9 bases between. This CDR3 has 13 amino acids. Here the CDR3 reads CASSFGAVYEQYF. Here the CDR3 DNA reads TGTGCCAGCAGCTTCGGAGCCGTCTACGAGCAGTACTTC.

The V and J genes are TRBV11-1 and TRBJ2-1; a weak D match, TRBD2 (5 bases). This CDR3 has 15 amino acids. Trimming removed 4 bases from V and 8 bases from J, with 18 bases in between. The germline gives CDR1 SGHAT, CDR2 FQDESV (reference sequence). As DNA, the CDR3 is TGTGCCAGCAGCTACAGACACGCCCCGGAGGATGAGCAGTTCTTC. Protein sequence: CASSYRHAPEDEQFF.

The J gene is TRBJ2-3, the V gene TRBV19, with a tentative D call TRBD1 (7 bases). Germline V gene data show CDR1 as LNHDA and CDR2 as SQIVND (reference sequence). Trimming stripped 4 bases from V and 1 base from J, with 9 bases between. There are 14 residues in the CDR3. The CDR3 is CASSTGGRTDTQYF. The CDR3 bases are TGTGCCAGTAGTACAGGGGGGCGCACAGATACGCAGTATTTT.

This sequence joins TRBV20-1 and TRBJ2-5, with TRBD1 as a possible D gene (7 bases). The length of the CDR3 is 13 residues. V was clipped by 1 base and J by 5 bases, with 11 bases between them. Germline assignment: CDR1 DFQATT and CDR2 SNEGSKA (reference sequence). The CDR3, as DNA: TGCAGTGCTAGAGGGTCAGGGGGGGAGACCCAGTACTTC. Its translation: CSARGSGGETQYF.

There are many counts of this clonotype. This sequence joins TRBV20-1 and TRBJ1-6; D gene unclear. This CDR3 has 14 residues. The germline V gene encodes CDR1 DFQATT and CDR2 SNEGSKA (reference sequence). The ends were cut back, 1 base at V and 4 bases at J, with 8 bases in the middle. The CDR3 loop is CSARGADYNSPLHF. The CDR3 DNA sequence: TGCAGTGCTAGAGGTGCAGATTATAATTCACCCCTCCACTTT.

There are a few counts of this clonotype. The V gene is TRBV5-1, the J gene TRBJ2-1, with TRBD2 matching 10 bases. Looked up from germline, CDR1 is SGHRS and CDR2 is YFSETQ. J lost 8 bases, V lost 0 bases, and 8 bases had no gene match. The CDR3 length is 16 residues. CDR3 in amino acids: CASSLAPSGSLYEQFF. In DNA form, the CDR3 reads TGCGCCAGCAGCTTGGCCCCTAGCGGGAGTCTCTATGAGCAGTTCTTC.

The chain recombines TRBV7-2 with TRBJ2-7; D is undetermined. Trimming removed 5 bases from V and 0 bases from J, with 8 bases in between. Germline V gene sequence: CDR1 SGHTA, CDR2 FQGNSA. The CDR3 covers 13 residues. CDR3 DNA: TGTGCCAGCAGCCAACCGAACTCCTACGAGCAGTACTTC. Translation: CASSQPNSYEQYF.

This clonotype was seen a handful of times. The V call is TRBV9, the J call TRBJ2-2, with 16 bases aligning to TRBD2. J gave up 5 bases and V 2 bases, and 9 bases lay outside the gene matches. From germline, CDR1 is SGDLS and CDR2 YYNGEE. The CDR3 has 19 residues. CDR3 protein: CASSVGTSGGASWTGELFF. CDR3 DNA sequence: TGTGCCAGCAGCGTGGGGACTAGCGGGGGGGCGAGTTGGACCGGGGAGCTGTTTTTT.

This clonotype was counted many times. This rearrangement joins TRBV6-1 to TRBJ1-5, with D perhaps matching TRBD1 (5 bases). Trimming shortened V by 7 bases and J by 1 base, and 14 bases separated the two germline ends. Per germline, CDR1 MNHNS and CDR2 SASEGT. The CDR3 extends over 15 amino acids. CDR3 region: CASTLEGMSNQPQHF. For the CDR3, the DNA is TGTGCCAGCACCCTCGAGGGGATGAGCAATCAGCCCCAGCATTTT.

In this sample, this clonotype turned up a few times. The chain couples TRBV6-1 to TRBJ2-1, with D perhaps being TRBD1 or TRBD2 (5 bases each). Trimming pared 7 bases from V and 1 base from J, leaving 8 bases between. This CDR3 is built from 13 residues. Germline lookup yields CDR1 MNHNS and CDR2 SASEGT. Here the CDR3 reads CASIEGSYNEQFF. The DNA for the CDR3 is TGTGCCAGCATCGAGGGGTCCTACAATGAGCAGTTCTTC.

V is TRBV20-1 and J is TRBJ2-7, with 12 bases that match TRBD2. The junction had 10 bases not matched to a gene; V was cut back by 6 bases and J by 7 bases. The CDR3 extends over 14 amino acids. From germline, CDR1 is DFQATT and CDR2 SNEGSKA (reference sequence). The chain's CDR3 is CSAVLAGGPEEQYF. Here the CDR3 DNA reads TGCAGTGCAGTCCTAGCGGGGGGGCCTGAAGAGCAGTACTTC.

This clonotype was counted many times. The V and J genes are TRBV29-1 and TRBJ2-1, with D maybe TRBD1 (5 bases). The germline gives CDR1 SQVTM, CDR2 ANQGSEA. The V gene lost 7 bases and the J gene lost 3 bases, with 13 bases spanning the gap. The CDR3 is made up of 13 amino acids. This CDR3 reads CSAPGILYNEQFF. The DNA of the CDR3 is TGCAGCGCTCCAGGGATCCTCTACAATGAGCAGTTCTTC.

This clonotype has just a few counts. This sequence joins TRBV13 and TRBJ2-7; 10 bases line up with TRBD1. V trimming: 1 base; J trimming: 4 bases; junction bases outside the gene matches: 4. This CDR3 contains 15 residues. The germline CDR1 and CDR2 sequences are PRHDT and FYEKMQ (reference sequence). The CDR3 sequence: CASSLDWTGGYEQYF. For the CDR3, the DNA is TGTGCCAGCAGCTTAGACTGGACAGGGGGATACGAGCAGTACTTC.

This clonotype was detected many times. The genes are TRBV15 and TRBJ2-1; D might be TRBD1 or TRBD2, each matching 5 bases. Germline V gene lookup returns CDR1 LNHNV and CDR2 YYDKDF (reference sequence). V gave up 4 bases and J gave up 7 bases, with 14 bases separating them. The CDR3 has 14 amino acids. DNA of the CDR3: TGTGCCACCAGCACCTGGGACCCCGGGAATGAGCAGTTCTTC. Residues: CATSTWDPGNEQFF. Drawing the rest from reference TRBV15 and TRBJ2-1, the complete variable domain is DAMVIQNPRYQVTQFGKPVTLSCSQTLNHNVMYWYQQKSSQAPKLLFHYYDKDFNNEADTPDNFQSRRPNTSFCFLDIRSPGLGDTAMYLCATSTWDPGNEQFFGPGTRLTVL.

The CDR3 bases are TGTGCCAGCAGCTTAGTCTCGTCTAGCGGGGGGCGCGATACGCAGTATTTT. Its translation: CASSLVSSSGGRDTQYF. The chain couples TRBV7-2 to TRBJ2-3; 11 nucleotides agree with TRBD2. The CDR3 has 17 amino acids. Germline assignment: CDR1 SGHTA and CDR2 FQGNSA. The ends lost 1 base at V and 6 bases at J; junction bases unmatched: 9. The complete variable domain, with remaining parts taken from reference TRBV7-2 and TRBJ2-3, reads GAGVSQSPSNKVTEKGKDVELRCDPISGHTALYWYRQSLGQGLEFLIYFQGNSAPDKSGLPSDRFSAERTGGSVSTLTIQRTQQEDSAVYLCASSLVSSSGGRDTQYFGPGTRLTVL.

This clonotype has more than one count but fewer than ten. V and J are TRBV15 and TRBJ2-1; the D is unclear. The V end lost 0 bases, the J end lost 7 bases, and 16 bases lay between the germline ends. The CDR3 has 16 amino acids. Germline V lookup: CDR1 LNHNV, CDR2 YYDKDF (reference sequence). As DNA, the CDR3 is TGTGCCACCAGCAGAGACCGGGTTGGGCTTAAGAATGAGCAGTTCTTC. As protein: CATSRDRVGLKNEQFF. Variable domain in full (rest from reference TRBV15 and TRBJ2-1): DAMVIQNPRYQVTQFGKPVTLSCSQTLNHNVMYWYQQKSSQAPKLLFHYYDKDFNNEADTPDNFQSRRPNTSFCFLDIRSPGLGDTAMYLCATSRDRVGLKNEQFFGPGTRLTVL.

This clonotype has a handful of counts. The genes are TRBV10-1 and TRBJ1-4; D gene unclear. The CDR3 extends over 13 amino acids. Trimming left V 3 bases short and J 5 bases short, with 7 bases between. Germline V gene lookup returns CDR1 WNHNN and CDR2 SYGVQD (reference sequence). The CDR3 bases are TGCGCCAGCAGTGATGACCAGAATGAAAAACTGTTTTTT. Translation gives CASSDDQNEKLFF.

This chain connects TRBV2 to TRBJ2-3; possible D gene TRBD2, 6 bases. Trimming left V 3 bases short and J 9 bases short, with 10 bases between. Looked up from germline, CDR1 is SNHLY and CDR2 is FYNNEI. This CDR3 comprises 12 residues. The CDR3 region has the DNA TGTGCCAGCAGTGAGCGGGGAGAGACGCAGTATTTT. Translated, it gives CASSERGETQYF.

V usage is TRBV6-2 or TRBV6-3 and J usage is TRBJ2-5, with TRBD1 identical over 8 bases. V was clipped by 4 bases and J by 4 bases; unmatched bases: 11. Germline V gene lookup returns CDR1 MNHEY and CDR2 SVGEGT. This CDR3 is 16 amino acids long. DNA of the CDR3: TGTGCCAGCAGTTCCCTCTCGGGCAGGGGGCTAGAGACCCAGTACTTC. It is translated as CASSSLSGRGLETQYF.

The chain is built from TRBV5-1 and TRBJ2-1, with 8 bases identical to TRBD1. CDR1 is SGHRS, CDR2 YFSETQ, per germline. V shed 4 bases, J shed 3 bases, and the junction held 12 bases outside the gene matches. This CDR3 comprises 17 residues. CDR3 sequence: CASSPQTGDGYYNEQFF. The CDR3 DNA reads TGCGCCAGCAGCCCCCAGACAGGGGACGGGTACTACAATGAGCAGTTCTTC. Looking up the rest from reference TRBV5-1 and TRBJ2-1 gives the full variable domain: KAGVTQTPRYLIKTRGQQVTLSCSPISGHRSVSWYQQTPGQGLQFLFEYFSETQRNKGNFPGRFSGRQFSNSRSEMNVSTLELGDSALYLCASSPQTGDGYYNEQFFGPGTRLTVL.

The chain has TRBV7-2 and TRBJ2-7, with 9 bases identical to TRBD1. Germline assignment: CDR1 SGHTA and CDR2 FQGNSA. The CDR3 is made up of 16 amino acids. V lost 4 bases, J lost 6 bases, and 13 bases stayed unmatched. CDR3 in DNA: TGTGCCAGCAGCTCAAACCTATACAGGGGGCAGTCCGAGCAGTACTTC. Translation: CASSSNLYRGQSEQYF.

This clonotype was seen repeatedly, ten times or more. The chain couples TRBV12-3 or TRBV12-4 to TRBJ1-5; a weak D match, TRBD1 (5 bases). This CDR3 spans 15 amino acids. The ends were cut back, 4 bases at V and 0 bases at J, with 10 bases in the middle. The CDR3 is CASSSTDYSNQPQHF. CDR3 in DNA: TGTGCCAGCAGTTCGACAGATTATAGCAATCAGCCCCAGCATTTT.

This clonotype has only a few counts. V usage is TRBV11-2 and J usage is TRBJ2-1, with 12 nucleotides matching TRBD2. This CDR3 comprises 18 residues. CDR1 SGHAT and CDR2 FQNNGV come from the germline V gene. Germline trimming cut 5 bases from V and 5 bases from J; bases unmatched to any gene: 13. The CDR3 sequence: CASSKRGLAGGPNNEQFF. CDR3 bases: TGTGCCAGCAGCAAGAGGGGTCTAGCGGGGGGGCCAAACAATGAGCAGTTCTTC.